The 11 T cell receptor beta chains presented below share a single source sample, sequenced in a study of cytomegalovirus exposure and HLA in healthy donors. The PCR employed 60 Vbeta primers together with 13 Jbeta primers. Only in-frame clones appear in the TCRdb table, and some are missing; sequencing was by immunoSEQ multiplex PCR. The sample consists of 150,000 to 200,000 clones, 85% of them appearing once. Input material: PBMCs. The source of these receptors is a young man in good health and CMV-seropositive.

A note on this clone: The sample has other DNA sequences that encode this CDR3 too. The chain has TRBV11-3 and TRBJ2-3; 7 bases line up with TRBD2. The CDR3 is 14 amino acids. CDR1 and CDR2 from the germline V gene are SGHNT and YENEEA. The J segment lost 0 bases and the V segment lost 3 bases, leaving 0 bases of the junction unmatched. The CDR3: CASSLGGSTDTQYF. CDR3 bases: TGTGCCAGCAGCTTGGGGGGGAGCACAGATACGCAGTATTTT.

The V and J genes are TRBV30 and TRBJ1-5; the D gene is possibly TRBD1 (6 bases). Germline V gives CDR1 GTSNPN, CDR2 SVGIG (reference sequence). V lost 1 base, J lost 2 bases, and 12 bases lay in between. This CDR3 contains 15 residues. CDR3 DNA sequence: TGTGCCTGGAGTGGGGGGCTCTCGGGCAATCAGCCCCAGCATTTT. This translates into CAWSGGLSGNQPQHF.

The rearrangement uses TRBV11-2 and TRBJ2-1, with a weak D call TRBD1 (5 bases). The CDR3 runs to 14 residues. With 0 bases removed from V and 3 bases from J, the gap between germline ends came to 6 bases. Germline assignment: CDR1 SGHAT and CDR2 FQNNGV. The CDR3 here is CASSLDRGYNEQFF. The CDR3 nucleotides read TGTGCCAGCAGCTTAGATAGGGGCTACAATGAGCAGTTCTTC.

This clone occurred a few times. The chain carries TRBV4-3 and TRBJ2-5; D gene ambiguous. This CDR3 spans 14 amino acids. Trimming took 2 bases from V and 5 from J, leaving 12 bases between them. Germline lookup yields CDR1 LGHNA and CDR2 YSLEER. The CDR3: CASSQILESETQYF. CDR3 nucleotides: TGCGCCAGCAGCCAAATTCTGGAGTCCGAGACCCAGTACTTC.

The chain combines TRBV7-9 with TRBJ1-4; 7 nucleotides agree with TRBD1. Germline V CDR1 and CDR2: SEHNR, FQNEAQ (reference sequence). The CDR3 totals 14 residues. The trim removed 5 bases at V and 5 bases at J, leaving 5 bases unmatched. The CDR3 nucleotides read TGTGCCAGCAGCCCGGGACAGATAAATGAAAAACTGTTTTTT. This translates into CASSPGQINEKLFF.

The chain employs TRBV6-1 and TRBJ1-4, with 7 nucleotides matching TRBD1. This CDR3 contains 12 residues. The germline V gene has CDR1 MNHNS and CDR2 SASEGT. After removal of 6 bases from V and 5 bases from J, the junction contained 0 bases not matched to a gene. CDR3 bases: TGTGCCAGCAGACAGGGGAATGAAAAACTGTTTTTT. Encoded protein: CASRQGNEKLFF.

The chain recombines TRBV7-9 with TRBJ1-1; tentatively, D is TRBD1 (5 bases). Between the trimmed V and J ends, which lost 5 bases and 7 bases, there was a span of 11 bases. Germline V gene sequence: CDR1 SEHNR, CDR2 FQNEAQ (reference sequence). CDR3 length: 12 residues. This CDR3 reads CASSIGGSEAFF. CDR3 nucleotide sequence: TGTGCCAGCAGCATTGGGGGGAGTGAAGCTTTCTTT.

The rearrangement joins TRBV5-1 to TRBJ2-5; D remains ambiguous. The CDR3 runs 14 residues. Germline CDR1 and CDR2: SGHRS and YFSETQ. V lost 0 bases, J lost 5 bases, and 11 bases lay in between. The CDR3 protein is CASSLAQELETQYF. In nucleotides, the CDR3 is TGCGCCAGCAGCTTGGCCCAGGAATTGGAGACCCAGTACTTC.

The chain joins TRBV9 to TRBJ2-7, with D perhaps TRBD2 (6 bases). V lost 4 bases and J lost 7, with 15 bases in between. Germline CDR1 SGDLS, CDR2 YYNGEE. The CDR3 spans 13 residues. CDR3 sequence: CASSLGPAGEQYF. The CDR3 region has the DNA TGTGCCAGCAGCTTGGGGCCGGCGGGAGAGCAGTACTTC.

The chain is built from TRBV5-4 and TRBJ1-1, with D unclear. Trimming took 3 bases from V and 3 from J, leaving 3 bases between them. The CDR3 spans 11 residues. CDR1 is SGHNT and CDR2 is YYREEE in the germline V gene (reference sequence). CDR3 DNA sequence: TGTGCCAGCAGCTCAGACACTGAAGCTTTCTTT. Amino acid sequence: CASSSDTEAFF. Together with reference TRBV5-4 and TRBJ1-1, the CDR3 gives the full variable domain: ETGVTQSPTHLIKTRGQQVTLRCSSQSGHNTVSWYQQALGQGPQFIFQYYREEENGRGNFPPRFSGLQFPNYSSELNVNALELDDSALYLCASSSDTEAFFGQGTRLTVV.

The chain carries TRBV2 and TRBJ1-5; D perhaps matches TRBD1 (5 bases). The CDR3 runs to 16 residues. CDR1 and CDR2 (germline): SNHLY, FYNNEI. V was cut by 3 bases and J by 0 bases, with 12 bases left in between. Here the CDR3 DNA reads TGTGCCAGCAGTGAGCAGGGTCCATATAGCAATCAGCCCCAGCATTTT. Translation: CASSEQGPYSNQPQHF.